A single T cell receptor beta chain is shown here with its context. This sample is part of a study of T cells in lung cancer brain metastases. Study information: A median roughly 380 days separated primary and brain metastasis sampling.

Each sample used about 2–5 ug genomic DNA, matched between paired samples. Libraries were prepared by immunoSEQ multiplex PCR; TCRdb keeps only in-frame clonotypes and omits some of them. The data show approximately 5,000 clones, with 70% to 90% seen just once and about 2.4% held by the top ten. This CDR3 spans 11 amino acids. V lost 1 base and J 7 bases, leaving 5 bases between the germline ends. The germline CDR1 and CDR2 sequences are SGHRS and YFSETQ. Either synchronous oligometastatic disease or delayed solitary brain metastasis recurrence led to resection. Specimen: tumor tissue from the primary lung tumor. This sequence joins TRBV5-1 and TRBJ1-1; D uncertain. The receptor's source is a man aged 45-60 years with non-small cell lung cancer. CDR3 in amino acids: CASSLRGEAFF. The CDR3 DNA is TGCGCCAGCAGCTTGCGAGGTGAAGCTTTCTTT.